What follows are 31 T cell receptor beta chains derived from one specimen sequenced in a study of T cells after yellow fever vaccination. TCRdb recomputed calls from the 5' RACE reads with MiXCR, one row per CDR3 protein. The repertoire holds hundreds of thousands of distinct CDR3 sequences, 9% to 15% seen once, with 15% in the top ten. The material sequenced was PBMCs, taken on the day of the yellow fever booster vaccination. These receptors came from a man aged 25-40 years who received the YFV17D yellow fever vaccine.

The V gene is TRBV6-1, the J gene TRBJ2-7, with D hard to call. V lost 11 bases to trimming and J lost 3 bases, with 14 bases between them. This CDR3 is 12 amino acids long. The germline CDR1 and CDR2 sequences are MNHNS and SASEGT. The CDR3 coding sequence is TGTGCCCCCATCCTAAAAATCTACGAGCAGTACTTC. Amino acid sequence: CAPILKIYEQYF.

The gene calls are TRBV7-2 and TRBJ1-4; D possibly corresponds to TRBD1 (5 bases). Germline loops: CDR1 SGHTA, CDR2 FQGNSA. Trimming pared 5 bases from V and 5 bases from J, leaving 15 bases between. This CDR3 has 15 residues. The CDR3 loop is CASSTGDAGNEKLFF. CDR3 DNA sequence: TGTGCCAGCAGCACCGGGGACGCGGGGAATGAAAAACTGTTTTTT.

The chain combines TRBV5-6 with TRBJ2-7, with D possibly TRBD1 on 5 matching bases. Germline V gives CDR1 SGHDT, CDR2 YYEEEE. The CDR3 spans 15 residues. Trimming pared 3 bases from V and 1 base from J, leaving 14 bases between. CDR3 region: CASSYRTGHSYEQYF. The CDR3 region has the DNA TGTGCCAGCAGCTACCGAACAGGTCATTCCTACGAGCAGTACTTC.

The rearrangement links TRBV3-1 to TRBJ1-6; no firm D call. The germline V gene has CDR1 LGHDT and CDR2 YNNKEL (reference sequence). The CDR3 covers 12 residues. The V end was cut by 3 bases, the J end by 9 bases, with 6 bases between. CDR3 DNA: TGTGCCAGCAGCCACTCCTCTTCACCCCTCCACTTT. Translating it yields CASSHSSSPLHF. Filled out from reference TRBV3-1 and TRBJ1-6, the complete variable domain reads DTAVSQTPKYLVTQMGNDKSIKCEQNLGHDTMYWYKQDSKKFLKIMFSYNNKELIINETVPNRFSPKSPDKAHLNLHINSLELGDSAVYFCASSHSSSPLHFGNGTRLTVT.

J is TRBJ2-3 and V is TRBV20-1, with unresolved D. In germline, CDR1 is DFQATT, CDR2 SNEGSKA (reference sequence). The CDR3 covers 15 residues. V was trimmed by 3 bases and J by 3 bases, leaving 16 bases between them. The DNA for the CDR3 is TGCAGTGCTAGCTACGGGCCTCAAGCTACAGATACGCAGTATTTT. It specifies CSASYGPQATDTQYF.

This chain links TRBV10-3 with TRBJ1-4; TRBD1 might be the D (5 bases). Germline values: CDR1 ENHRY, CDR2 SYGVKD. V lost 3 bases, J lost 5 bases, and 13 bases lay in between. This CDR3 has 15 residues. In DNA, the CDR3 is TGTGCCATCAGTGATTTGAAGGGGCCGAATGAAAAACTGTTTTTT. Its translation is CAISDLKGPNEKLFF.

This clonotype was seen only a few times. This chain connects TRBV9 to TRBJ2-1, with TRBD2 identical over 7 bases. Germline values: CDR1 SGDLS, CDR2 YYNGEE. J gave up 8 bases and V 2 bases, and 7 bases lay outside the gene matches. The CDR3 is 14 amino acids. This chain's CDR3 is CASSVRLAPHEQFF. The CDR3 DNA reads as TGTGCCAGCAGCGTCAGACTAGCCCCGCATGAGCAGTTCTTC. Drawing the rest from reference TRBV9 and TRBJ2-1, the complete variable domain is DSGVTQTPKHLITATGQRVTLRCSPRSGDLSVYWYQQSLDQGLQFLIQYYNGEERAKGNILERFSAQQFPDLHSELNLSSLELGDSALYFCASSVRLAPHEQFFGPGTRLTVL.

CDR3: CAASGLAVVAEQYF. The CDR3 DNA is TGTGCCGCCAGCGGACTAGCGGTAGTTGCCGAGCAGTACTTC. The chain has TRBV7-8 and TRBJ2-7, with 10 bases fitting TRBD2. There are 14 residues in the CDR3. Germline trimming cut 11 bases from V and 6 bases from J; bases unmatched to any gene: 13. Per the germline V gene, CDR1 is SGHVS and CDR2 is FQNEAQ.

This clonotype was seen only a few times. The rearrangement joins TRBV11-2 to TRBJ2-7; 9 bases map to TRBD2. The CDR3 is made up of 16 amino acids. Germline assignment: CDR1 SGHAT and CDR2 FQNNGV. V shed 1 base and J 3 bases; nucleotides not matched to a gene: 7. The CDR3 region is CASSLVGRTSVYEQYF. The CDR3 DNA reads TGTGCCAGCAGCTTAGTCGGGAGGACTAGCGTCTACGAGCAGTACTTC.

Many counts were recorded for this clonotype. This chain joins TRBV7-9 and TRBJ2-1; the D gene is possibly TRBD1 (6 bases). Trimming cost V 5 bases and J 4 bases, with 21 bases left between them. The CDR3 runs 17 residues. Germline V CDR1 and CDR2: SEHNR, FQNEAQ (reference sequence). This CDR3 is CASSPRLDRKLYNEQFF. The CDR3 nucleotides read TGTGCCAGCAGCCCGAGACTCGACAGGAAATTGTACAATGAGCAGTTCTTC.

The V and J genes are TRBV7-3 and TRBJ2-1, with D possibly TRBD2 on 6 matching bases. Trimming left V 1 base short and J 3 bases short, with 10 bases between. The CDR3 consists of 15 residues. The germline gives CDR1 SGHTA, CDR2 FQGTGA. The CDR3 nucleotides are TGTGCCAGCAGCTTAAGTCTAGCGTTCTACAATGAGCAGTTCTTC. This gives the protein CASSLSLAFYNEQFF. Combining the CDR3 with reference TRBV7-3 and TRBJ2-1 gives the whole variable domain GAGVSQTPSNKVTEKGKYVELRCDPISGHTALYWYRQSLGQGPEFLIYFQGTGAADDSGLPNDRFFAVRPEGSVSTLKIQRTERGDSAVYLCASSLSLAFYNEQFFGPGTRLTVL.

This clonotype was recorded many times. The rearrangement links TRBV6-5 to TRBJ2-7, with 9 bases fitting TRBD1. The CDR3 loop spans 14 amino acids. The V and J ends lost 5 bases and 4 bases, in that order; junction bases with no gene match: 6. Germline V gives CDR1 MNHEY, CDR2 SVGAGI. The CDR3 loop is CASSRPGQGYEQYF. The CDR3 nucleotides read TGTGCCAGCAGTAGACCGGGACAGGGTTACGAGCAGTACTTC.

The chain is built from TRBV3-1 and TRBJ2-7; 8 bases fit TRBD2. CDR3 length: 16 residues. The germline V gene has CDR1 LGHDT and CDR2 YNNKEL (reference sequence). J was trimmed by 0 bases and V by 3 bases; bases with no gene match: 7. CDR3 DNA sequence: TGTGCCAGCAGCCATCCGGGAGGGCCTCGCTCCTACGAGCAGTACTTC. Translation gives CASSHPGGPRSYEQYF.

The chain links TRBV18 to TRBJ2-1; 8 nucleotides agree with TRBD1. Trimming at V came to 3 bases and at J to 5 bases, leaving 9 bases not matched to a gene. CDR1 is KGHSH, CDR2 LQKENI, per germline. The CDR3 spans 16 residues. CDR3 nucleotide sequence: TGTGCCAGCTCACCGGTGACAGGGGCATCAAACAATGAGCAGTTCTTC. It encodes CASSPVTGASNNEQFF. Based on the CDR3 plus reference TRBV18 and TRBJ2-1, the full variable domain is NAGVMQNPRHLVRRRGQEARLRCSPMKGHSHVYWYRQLPEEGLKFMVYLQKENIIDESGMPKERFSAEFPKEGPSILRIQQVVRGDSAAYFCASSPVTGASNNEQFFGPGTRLTVL.

This clonotype was detected many times. This rearrangement joins TRBV20-1 to TRBJ2-3; 12 nucleotides match TRBD2. CDR1 is DFQATT and CDR2 is SNEGSKA in the germline V gene (reference sequence). The length of the CDR3 is 14 residues. With 3 bases clipped from V and 3 bases from J, the junction kept 1 base outside the gene matches. The DNA for the CDR3 is TGCAGTGCTAGGACTAGCGGGAGAACAGATACGCAGTATTTT. It is translated as CSARTSGRTDTQYF.

This clonotype came up a few times. The chain uses TRBV7-3 and TRBJ2-3, with no clear D. From germline, CDR1 is SGHTA and CDR2 FQGTGA. The CDR3 length is 13 residues. Trimming removed 0 bases from V and 5 bases from J, with 6 bases in between. The CDR3 DNA sequence: TGTGCCAGCAGCTTAACTAGAGAAGATACGCAGTATTTT. This encodes CASSLTREDTQYF.

This clonotype has just a few counts. This chain connects TRBV20-1 to TRBJ1-1; possible D gene TRBD1, 5 bases. Germline CDR1 is DFQATT and CDR2 is SNEGSKA (reference sequence). CDR3 size: 12 residues. V gave up 1 base and J gave up 7 bases, with 10 bases separating them. In DNA form, the CDR3 reads TGCAGTGCTAGAGGTATGGGGGTTGAAGCTTTCTTT. Translated: CSARGMGVEAFF.

The gene calls are TRBV20-1 and TRBJ1-4; D possibly corresponds to TRBD1 (5 bases). Germline loops: CDR1 DFQATT, CDR2 SNEGSKA (reference sequence). Trimming cost V 1 base and J 7 bases, with 13 bases left between them. The CDR3 has 14 amino acids. The CDR3 DNA follows: TGCAGTGCTAGAGTTGGGGGTAGCCTTGAAAAACTGTTTTTT. Protein sequence: CSARVGGSLEKLFF.

This sequence joins TRBV6-2 or TRBV6-3 and TRBJ2-3; unclear D gene. Trimming took off 2 bases at V and 6 bases at J, with 15 bases between the two ends. The CDR3 consists of 15 residues. Germline values: CDR1 MNHEY, CDR2 SVGEGT. This CDR3 is CASSYSRQVMDTQYF. The CDR3 DNA sequence: TGTGCCAGCAGTTACAGTCGGCAGGTTATGGATACGCAGTATTTT.

There are a few counts of this clonotype. This chain joins TRBV12-3 or TRBV12-4 and TRBJ1-2, with 7 bases lining up with TRBD1. With 5 bases clipped from V and 2 bases from J, the junction kept 5 bases outside the gene matches. This CDR3 region has 14 residues. The CDR3 loop is CASSIQDRNYGYTF. The CDR3, as DNA: TGTGCCAGCAGTATCCAGGACAGGAACTATGGCTACACCTTC.

A few counts support this clonotype. The rearrangement uses TRBV10-3 and TRBJ1-1; the D gene is possibly TRBD1 (6 bases). Germline values: CDR1 ENHRY, CDR2 SYGVKD. The CDR3 contains 15 residues. The V end lost 8 bases, the J end lost 1 base, and 17 bases lay between the germline ends. CDR3 sequence: CAIVDSQWGNTEAFF. CDR3 nucleotide sequence: TGTGCCATCGTGGACAGTCAGTGGGGGAACACTGAAGCTTTCTTT.

The chain is built from TRBV5-6 and TRBJ2-3, with 9 bases aligning to TRBD2. The CDR3 spans 15 residues. Germline trimming cut 4 bases from V and 4 bases from J; bases unmatched to any gene: 7. CDR1 and CDR2 from the germline V gene are SGHDT and YYEEEE. DNA of the CDR3: TGTGCCAGCAGCCCAGTAGCGGGAGATTCAGATACGCAGTATTTT. This codes for CASSPVAGDSDTQYF.

About this clonotype: A junction boundary mismatches the germline segment, possibly from a read error. The chain links TRBV11-2 to TRBJ2-3; TRBD2 aligns across 11 bases. Germline V gives CDR1 SGHAT, CDR2 FQNNGV. The CDR3 extends over 19 amino acids. The CDR3 loop reads CASSTEVGLAVRVTDTPYF. The CDR3 region has the DNA TGTGCCAGCAGCACTGAGGTGGGACTAGCGGTCCGCGTTACAGATACGCCGTATTTT.

The chain's CDR3 is CASSLSVTGLVSEQFF. The CDR3 DNA reads as TGCGCCAGCAGCTTGTCCGTGACAGGGCTTGTAAGTGAGCAGTTCTTC. The V gene is TRBV5-1, the J gene TRBJ2-1; 7 bases fit TRBD1. The CDR3 contains 16 residues. Germline CDR1 reads SGHRS; CDR2 reads YFSETQ. The junction had 13 bases not matched to a gene; V was cut back by 1 base and J by 9 bases.

This clonotype came up a few times. The rearrangement joins TRBV7-3 to TRBJ2-7; the match to TRBD2 covers 10 bases. V shed 5 bases and J 6 bases; nucleotides not matched to a gene: 10. Germline V gene data show CDR1 as SGHTA and CDR2 as FQGTGA. CDR3 length: 15 amino acids. The CDR3 region is CASSPSASGRAEQYF. The CDR3 coding sequence is TGTGCCAGCAGCCCATCGGCTAGCGGGAGAGCCGAGCAGTACTTC.

J is TRBJ2-1 and V is TRBV7-3; tentative D call: TRBD1 (6 bases). The V gene's germline CDR1 is SGHTA and CDR2 FQGTGA. The germline V and J ends were trimmed by 4 bases and 10 bases, with 14 bases remaining between them. The CDR3 covers 13 residues. The CDR3 sequence: CASSSSYRDEQFF. CDR3 coding DNA: TGTGCCAGCAGCTCGTCGTACAGGGACGAGCAGTTCTTC.

The rearrangement uses TRBV6-5 and TRBJ1-4; no clear D gene. Germline values: CDR1 MNHEY, CDR2 SVGAGI. This CDR3 has 11 residues. V lost 6 bases to trimming and J lost 7 bases, with 6 bases between them. The CDR3 nucleotides read TGTGCCAGCAGCTCCGGTGAAAAACTGTTTTTT. Its protein is CASSSGEKLFF.

There are a few counts of this clonotype. The CDR3 region is CASSQDPTGNSGNTIYF. CDR3 coding DNA: TGTGCCAGCAGCCAAGACCCGACAGGGAACTCTGGAAACACCATATATTTT. This chain connects TRBV3-1 to TRBJ1-3; TRBD1 agrees at 7 bases. Germline trimming cut 0 bases from V and 0 bases from J; bases unmatched to any gene: 5. CDR1 and CDR2 from the germline V gene are LGHDT and YNNKEL (reference sequence). CDR3 length equals 17 residues.

This chain connects TRBV28 to TRBJ1-5; 7 positions match TRBD1. The CDR3 length is 15 residues. Germline V gene sequence: CDR1 MDHEN, CDR2 SYDVKM. V gave up 4 bases and J gave up 2 bases; unmatched junction bases: 5. The DNA of the CDR3 is TGTGCCAGCAGTTCCTCAGGGGGAGGCAATCAGCCCCAGCATTTT. This sequence encodes CASSSSGGGNQPQHF. The full variable domain, with the rest looked up from reference TRBV28 and TRBJ1-5, is DVKVTQSSRYLVKRTGEKVFLECVQDMDHENMFWYRQDPGLGLRLIYFSYDVKMKEKGDIPEGYSVSREKKERFSLILESASTNQTSMYLCASSSSGGGNQPQHFGDGTRLSIL.

The chain is built from TRBV20-1 and TRBJ2-5; 8 bases are a match to TRBD2. The CDR3 is made up of 16 amino acids. The trim removed 3 bases at V and 2 bases at J, leaving 11 bases unmatched. Germline V gene lookup returns CDR1 DFQATT and CDR2 SNEGSKA (reference sequence). The CDR3 is CSASPLAGPTQETQYF. The CDR3 bases are TGCAGTGCTAGTCCCTTAGCGGGACCGACACAAGAGACCCAGTACTTC.

This clonotype occurred a few times. The chain uses TRBV7-6 and TRBJ2-1; 13 nucleotides line up with TRBD2. V trimming: 5 bases; J trimming: 2 bases; junction bases outside the gene matches: 9. The V gene's germline CDR1 is SGHVS and CDR2 FNYEAQ. The CDR3 has 18 residues. CDR3 bases: TGTGCCAGCAGCCTCCGGACTAGCGGGAGTATCCCCTACAATGAGCAGTTCTTC. This codes for CASSLRTSGSIPYNEQFF. The variable domain in full, with the rest retrieved from reference TRBV7-6 and TRBJ2-1, is GAGVSQSPRYKVTKRGQDVALRCDPISGHVSLYWYRQALGQGPEFLTYFNYEAQQDKSGLPNDRFSAERPEGSISTLTIQRTEQRDSAMYRCASSLRTSGSIPYNEQFFGPGTRLTVL.